The 32 T cell receptor beta chains given below trace back to one sample, sequenced in a study of cytomegalovirus exposure and HLA in healthy donors. PCR amplification relied on 60 Vbeta primers (plus 13 Jbeta primers). Measured with immunoSEQ multiplex PCR; TCRdb has only the in-frame clones, and not every one. This table has more than 80,000 clones, about 79% appearing once. Sequenced sample: PBMCs. The receptor source for this set is a man in his late teens or twenties in good health and CMV-seropositive.

J is TRBJ2-7 and V is TRBV6-1, with D possibly TRBD2 on 5 matching bases. Trimming left V 6 bases short and J 0 bases short, with 12 bases between. This CDR3 has 14 residues. The V gene's germline CDR1 is MNHNS and CDR2 SASEGT. The CDR3 DNA sequence: TGTGCCAGCAGGCGGGTTACGAGCTCCTACGAGCAGTACTTC. As protein: CASRRVTSSYEQYF.

The rearrangement links TRBV2 to TRBJ2-2; the match to TRBD2 covers 9 bases. Germline trimming cut 5 bases from V and 3 bases from J; bases unmatched to any gene: 7. Germline V gives CDR1 SNHLY, CDR2 FYNNEI. CDR3 length equals 16 residues. CDR3 residues: CASSTIAGADTGELFF. The CDR3 DNA follows: TGTGCCAGCAGTACTATAGCGGGAGCAGACACCGGGGAGCTGTTTTTT.

The chain couples TRBV7-9 to TRBJ2-5; weak D call: TRBD1 (6 bases). Germline CDR1 and CDR2: SEHNR and FQNEAQ (reference sequence). The CDR3 sequence is 14 residues long. V shed 6 bases and J shed 3 bases, with 14 bases lying between them. This CDR3 is CASRPGQLKETQYF. As DNA, the CDR3 is TGTGCCAGCAGGCCAGGACAGTTAAAAGAGACCCAGTACTTC.

V and J are TRBV7-9 and TRBJ1-1; D not certain. Germline loops: CDR1 SEHNR, CDR2 FQNEAQ (reference sequence). Trimming pared 5 bases from V and 1 base from J, leaving 11 bases between. The CDR3 is 14 amino acids. The CDR3 sequence: CASSPTLGNTEAFF. The CDR3 coding sequence is TGTGCCAGCAGCCCTACCCTTGGGAACACTGAAGCTTTCTTT.

The chain employs TRBV11-2 and TRBJ2-3, with a weak D call TRBD2 (5 bases). The CDR3 runs 19 residues. Germline-derived CDR1 and CDR2 are SGHAT and FQNNGV. Trimming shortened V by 0 bases and J by 9 bases, and 28 bases separated the two germline ends. The CDR3 sequence: CASSLDSHRAGPRRGTQYF. For the CDR3, the DNA is TGTGCCAGCAGCTTAGATTCCCATCGGGCGGGCCCCCGTCGAGGGACGCAGTATTTT.

V and J are TRBV6-5 and TRBJ2-7; 9 nucleotides agree with TRBD2. The CDR3 length is 14 residues. V was pared by 6 bases and J by 2 bases, with 5 bases of the junction left unmatched. Germline assignment: CDR1 MNHEY and CDR2 SVGAGI. Here the CDR3 DNA reads TGTGCCAGCAGAAGCGGGGGGTTACCCTACGAGCAGTACTTC. Translation: CASRSGGLPYEQYF.

V gene TRBV6-6 combines with J gene TRBJ2-3; possible D gene TRBD1, 5 bases. Germline CDR1 MNHNY, CDR2 SVGAGI (reference sequence). CDR3 length: 16 residues. The V and J ends lost 2 bases and 6 bases respectively, with 18 bases between them. The CDR3 nucleotides read TGTGCCAGCAGTTACCCGACAGAGCCCCGGAAGGATACGCAGTATTTT. As protein: CASSYPTEPRKDTQYF.

On this clone: The same CDR3 also results from other DNA sequences found in this sample. The chain is built from TRBV6-5 and TRBJ2-7, with 13 bases aligning to TRBD2. J lost 3 bases, V lost 4 bases, and 3 bases had no gene match. CDR1 is MNHEY, CDR2 SVGAGI, per germline. This CDR3 is 15 amino acids long. CDR3 in DNA: TGTGCCAGCAGTTCGCGACTAGCGGGAGGCTACGAGCAGTACTTC. Protein sequence: CASSSRLAGGYEQYF.

The chain uses TRBV7-6 and TRBJ2-1; weak D call: TRBD2 (5 bases). From germline, CDR1 is SGHVS and CDR2 FNYEAQ. The germline V and J ends were trimmed by 2 bases and 6 bases, with 11 bases remaining between them. CDR3 length equals 14 residues. In nucleotides, the CDR3 is TGTGCCAGCAGCTTAAGGCTAGAGGGCAATGAGCAGTTCTTC. It specifies CASSLRLEGNEQFF. The whole variable domain, remainder taken from reference TRBV7-6 and TRBJ2-1, is GAGVSQSPRYKVTKRGQDVALRCDPISGHVSLYWYRQALGQGPEFLTYFNYEAQQDKSGLPNDRFSAERPEGSISTLTIQRTEQRDSAMYRCASSLRLEGNEQFFGPGTRLTVL.

The chain recombines TRBV5-1 with TRBJ1-1, with a tentative D call TRBD1 (5 bases). Germline CDR1 and CDR2: SGHRS and YFSETQ. The CDR3 has 15 amino acids. The V end lost 4 bases, the J end lost 1 base, and 14 bases lay between the germline ends. The CDR3 region is CASSLVYRKNTEAFF. The CDR3 DNA reads TGCGCCAGCAGCCTAGTCTACAGGAAGAACACTGAAGCTTTCTTT.

The gene calls are TRBV5-4 and TRBJ2-3, with 7 nucleotides matching TRBD2. The germline V gene encodes CDR1 SGHNT and CDR2 YYREEE (reference sequence). Trimming at V came to 7 bases and at J to 6 bases, leaving 17 bases not matched to a gene. The CDR3 runs 16 residues. The CDR3 region is CASRPFGRTREDTQYF. CDR3 in DNA: TGTGCCAGCCGCCCCTTTGGTCGGACTAGAGAGGATACGCAGTATTTT.

The gene calls are TRBV14 and TRBJ2-5; D perhaps matches TRBD2 (6 bases). The CDR3 has 15 amino acids. CDR1 is SGHDN, CDR2 FVKESK, per germline. Trimming removed 4 bases at V and 4 bases at J, with 16 bases between. The CDR3 DNA reads as TGTGCCAGCAGCCCGGCCACGGGAGCGCTAGAGACCCAGTACTTC. Its translation is CASSPATGALETQYF.

V and J are TRBV29-1 and TRBJ1-5; D remains unclear. CDR1 SQVTM and CDR2 ANQGSEA come from the germline V gene. V was pared by 6 bases and J by 2 bases, with 11 bases between. The CDR3 is made up of 13 amino acids. The chain's CDR3 is CSVQVFRNQPQHF. The CDR3, as DNA: TGCAGCGTGCAGGTTTTTCGCAATCAGCCCCAGCATTTT.

CDR3 in amino acids: CASSLSSHPGAGAFF. For the CDR3, the DNA is TGTGCCAGCAGCCTATCAAGCCATCCGGGAGCGGGGGCTTTCTTT. The chain recombines TRBV14 with TRBJ1-1; no firm D call. The ends were cut back, 4 bases at V and 11 bases at J, with 23 bases in the middle. Germline V gene sequence: CDR1 SGHDN, CDR2 FVKESK. The CDR3 runs to 15 residues.

The chain links TRBV7-9 to TRBJ1-1, with TRBD1 matching 8 bases. The CDR3 extends over 14 amino acids. V shed 5 bases and J 1 base; nucleotides not matched to a gene: 3. Germline-derived CDR1 and CDR2 are SEHNR and FQNEAQ (reference sequence). CDR3 residues: CASSTGGKNTEAFF. The CDR3 coding sequence is TGTGCCAGCAGCACAGGGGGGAAGAACACTGAAGCTTTCTTT.

V usage is TRBV25-1 and J usage is TRBJ2-5; the match to TRBD2 covers 10 bases. The junction had 12 bases not matched to a gene; V was cut back by 4 bases and J by 4 bases. There are 17 residues in the CDR3. Germline V gene lookup returns CDR1 MGHDK and CDR2 SYGVNS. CDR3 DNA: TGTGCCAGCAGTGCCGCCACTAGCGGGATTAGTGGAGAGACCCAGTACTTC. It specifies CASSAATSGISGETQYF.

This clone was seen a handful of times. This chain connects TRBV11-3 to TRBJ2-7, with D possibly matching TRBD2 (6 bases). This CDR3 is built from 17 residues. Trimming stripped 3 bases from V and 2 bases from J, with 20 bases between. Germline-derived CDR1 and CDR2 are SGHNT and YENEEA. The CDR3 spells CASSLGFRSSVTYEQYF. The CDR3 DNA follows: TGTGCCAGCAGCTTGGGATTTCGGTCTAGCGTAACCTACGAGCAGTACTTC.

This rearrangement joins TRBV28 to TRBJ1-2; the D gene is possibly TRBD1 (5 bases). Trimming pared 7 bases from V and 4 bases from J, leaving 13 bases between. This CDR3 contains 13 residues. From germline, CDR1 is MDHEN and CDR2 SYDVKM. CDR3 loop: CASNFFGGYGYTF. CDR3 nucleotide sequence: TGTGCCAGCAACTTCTTCGGGGGCTATGGCTACACCTTC.

The J gene is TRBJ1-2, the V gene TRBV28; D is unresolved. Germline-derived CDR1 and CDR2 are MDHEN and SYDVKM. Deletions cut 2 bases from V and 5 bases from J, with 9 bases between. This CDR3 has 13 residues. The DNA for the CDR3 is TGTGCCAGCAGTTTAGCGGGCCGTTATGGCTACACCTTC. This encodes CASSLAGRYGYTF.

This clone was recorded only once. This chain uses TRBV28 with TRBJ1-2; D perhaps matches TRBD1 (5 bases). The germline V gene encodes CDR1 MDHEN and CDR2 SYDVKM. The germline V and J ends were trimmed by 4 bases and 7 bases, with 13 bases remaining between them. The CDR3 runs 13 residues. CDR3 loop: CASSSKGLLGYTF. CDR3 bases: TGTGCCAGCAGTTCTAAGGGGTTGCTTGGCTACACCTTC.

The V gene is TRBV6-5, the J gene TRBJ2-1; TRBD2 agrees at 12 bases. CDR3 length equals 14 residues. The V gene's germline CDR1 is MNHEY and CDR2 SVGAGI. V shed 8 bases, J shed 9 bases, and the junction held 8 bases outside the gene matches. CDR3 region: CASGRLAGVIEQFF. CDR3 DNA sequence: TGTGCCAGCGGAAGACTAGCGGGAGTTATTGAGCAGTTCTTC.

This clone has only a few counts. The chain has TRBV5-6 and TRBJ2-7, with TRBD2 matching 7 bases. This CDR3 region has 15 residues. CDR1 and CDR2 (germline): SGHDT, YYEEEE. V lost 4 bases, J lost 3 bases, and 10 bases stayed unmatched. The chain's CDR3 is CASSLGQGLFYEQYF. The CDR3 nucleotides are TGTGCCAGCAGCCTGGGTCAGGGACTATTCTACGAGCAGTACTTC.

The chain links TRBV4-2 to TRBJ2-7; 9 nucleotides align to TRBD2. The V segment lost 6 bases and the J segment 3 bases; nucleotides outside the gene matches: 9. Germline lookup yields CDR1 LGHNA and CDR2 YNFKEQ. The CDR3 runs to 15 residues. The CDR3 nucleotides read TGTGCCAGCAGGCGTAGGCGGGAGGGCCGCTACGAGCAGTACTTC. Amino acid sequence: CASRRRREGRYEQYF.

This clone was found a few times. The genes are TRBV14 and TRBJ1-1; 7 bases fit TRBD1. Germline assignment: CDR1 SGHDN and CDR2 FVKESK. This CDR3 spans 16 amino acids. V shed 2 bases and J 7 bases; nucleotides not matched to a gene: 13. The CDR3 bases are TGTGCCAGCAGCCAATACGCTCTAATCCGGGACAGTGAAGCTTTCTTT. As protein: CASSQYALIRDSEAFF. Variable domain in full (rest from reference TRBV14 and TRBJ1-1): EAGVTQFPSHSVIEKGQTVTLRCDPISGHDNLYWYRRVMGKEIKFLLHFVKESKQDESGMPNNRFLAERTGGTYSTLKVQPAELEDSGVYFCASSQYALIRDSEAFFGQGTRLTVV.

The table lists this clone with a few counts. The chain couples TRBV9 to TRBJ2-7, with D possibly TRBD2 on 6 matching bases. CDR1 and CDR2 (germline): SGDLS, YYNGEE. The V end was cut by 7 bases, the J end by 2 bases, with 16 bases between. The CDR3 consists of 14 residues. The CDR3 spells CASASDGGTYEQYF. The CDR3 DNA reads as TGTGCCAGCGCGTCAGATGGGGGGACCTACGAGCAGTACTTC.

The chain is built from TRBV7-2 and TRBJ1-1; TRBD1 matches at 7 bases. V shed 1 base, J shed 8 bases, and the junction held 4 bases outside the gene matches. CDR1 is SGHTA, CDR2 FQGNSA, per germline. This CDR3 contains 13 residues. The CDR3 coding sequence is TGTGCCAGCAGCTTAGTGAGGACAGGAGAAGCTTTCTTT. Its translation: CASSLVRTGEAFF.

This chain's CDR3 is CASSYVASGNTIYF. CDR3 coding DNA: TGTGCCAGCAGCTACGTAGCCTCTGGAAACACCATATATTTT. The chain carries TRBV7-9 and TRBJ1-3; D remains ambiguous. V lost 4 bases and J lost 0, with 7 bases in between. The CDR3 sequence is 14 residues long. Germline CDR1 and CDR2: SEHNR and FQNEAQ (reference sequence).

The J gene is TRBJ1-1, the V gene TRBV5-1; D uncertain. The CDR3 has 14 residues. The V end was cut by 7 bases, the J end by 3 bases, with 16 bases between. Germline values: CDR1 SGHRS, CDR2 YFSETQ. The CDR3 is CASREQNTDTEAFF. The CDR3 DNA reads as TGCGCCAGCCGGGAACAGAATACCGACACTGAAGCTTTCTTT.

On this clone itself: The limits of the CDR3 on the DNA are not certain, so only TCRdb's listed CDR3 is given. V and J are TRBV29-1 and TRBJ2-1; no DNA check was done on the table's D call, TRBD2. CDR1 and CDR2 (germline): SQVTM, ANQGSEA. The CDR3 sequence runs 12 residues, both termini included. CDR3 sequence reads: CSVGMGSADEFF.

The chain links TRBV10-3 to TRBJ2-1, with D hard to call. The V gene's germline CDR1 is ENHRY and CDR2 SYGVKD. CDR3 length: 15 residues. Between the trimmed V and J ends, which lost 6 bases and 2 bases, there was a span of 14 bases. CDR3 DNA sequence: TGTGCCATCAGCATCACTCTAGTCCCCTACAATGAGCAGTTCTTC. It specifies CAISITLVPYNEQFF.

The chain carries TRBV6-5 and TRBJ1-3; D is ambiguous. Germline CDR1 is MNHEY and CDR2 is SVGAGI. The CDR3 totals 14 residues. V lost 2 bases, J lost 3 bases, and 8 bases lay in between. The CDR3 DNA sequence: TGTGCCAGCAGTTACGTCGGTGTTGGAAACACCATATATTTT. Translated, it gives CASSYVGVGNTIYF.

This chain connects TRBV14 to TRBJ2-1; TRBD2 matches 8 bases. The length of the CDR3 is 17 residues. Unmatched junction bases numbered 17, after V lost 4 bases and J lost 9 bases. Looked up from germline, CDR1 is SGHDN and CDR2 is FVKESK. The CDR3 bases are TGTGCCAGCAGCCCCGAAACTGTGATAGCGGGACTCCGTGAGCAGTTCTTC. This translates into CASSPETVIAGLREQFF. Based on the CDR3 plus reference TRBV14 and TRBJ2-1, the full variable domain is EAGVTQFPSHSVIEKGQTVTLRCDPISGHDNLYWYRRVMGKEIKFLLHFVKESKQDESGMPNNRFLAERTGGTYSTLKVQPAELEDSGVYFCASSPETVIAGLREQFFGPGTRLTVL.